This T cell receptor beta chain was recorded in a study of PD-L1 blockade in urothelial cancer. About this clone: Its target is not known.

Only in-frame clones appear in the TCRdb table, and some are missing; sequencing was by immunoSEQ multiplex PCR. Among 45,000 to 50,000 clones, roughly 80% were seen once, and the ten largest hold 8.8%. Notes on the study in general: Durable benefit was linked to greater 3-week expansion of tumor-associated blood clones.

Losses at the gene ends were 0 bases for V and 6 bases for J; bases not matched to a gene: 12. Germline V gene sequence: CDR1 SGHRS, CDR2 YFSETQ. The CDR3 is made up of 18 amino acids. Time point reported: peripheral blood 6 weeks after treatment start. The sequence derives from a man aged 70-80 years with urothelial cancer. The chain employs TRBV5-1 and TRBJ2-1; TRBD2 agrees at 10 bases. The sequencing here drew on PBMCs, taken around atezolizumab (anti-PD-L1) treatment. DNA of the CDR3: TGCGCCAGCAGCTTGGCCATGGTAGGGCTAGCGGGAGCCAATGAGCAGTTCTTC. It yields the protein CASSLAMVGLAGANEQFF.